This T cell receptor beta chain comes out of a study of T cells expressing NK-cell markers. Overall study context: One of the eight sequenced donors was seronegative, whereas the other seven were HCMV-seropositive.

The germline V gene has CDR1 DFQATT and CDR2 SNEGSKA (reference sequence). This CDR3 comprises 15 residues. For each CDR3 protein, TCRdb gives one entry from its re-call of the 5' RACE reads, without DNA. This listing includes 6,000 to 7,500 distinct CDR3 sequences. V is TRBV20-1 and J is TRBJ2-1; TCRdb returns TRBD2, unconfirmable since there is no DNA. This clonotype originated in a man aged 18 to 70 in good health. Specimen: blood T cells: a sorted CD56 or NKG2C T cell subset, CD4+ or CD8+ T cells, or bulk PBMC T cells (not recorded which). The chain's CDR3 is CSASEAGQGSDEQFF.